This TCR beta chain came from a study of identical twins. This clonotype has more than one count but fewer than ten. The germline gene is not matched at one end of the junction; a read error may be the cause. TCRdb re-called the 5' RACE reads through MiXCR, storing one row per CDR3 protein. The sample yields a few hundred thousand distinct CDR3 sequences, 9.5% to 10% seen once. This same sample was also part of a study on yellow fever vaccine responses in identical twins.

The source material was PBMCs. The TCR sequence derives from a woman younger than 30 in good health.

CDR3 region: CASSEPGTGKNYF. The CDR3 nucleotides read TGCGCCAGCAGTGAGCCCGGGACAGGGAAAAATTATTTC. The chain carries TRBV10-2 and TRBJ2-4; 9 bases map to TRBD1. The CDR3 runs 13 residues. CDR1 is WSHSY and CDR2 is SAAADI in the germline V gene.